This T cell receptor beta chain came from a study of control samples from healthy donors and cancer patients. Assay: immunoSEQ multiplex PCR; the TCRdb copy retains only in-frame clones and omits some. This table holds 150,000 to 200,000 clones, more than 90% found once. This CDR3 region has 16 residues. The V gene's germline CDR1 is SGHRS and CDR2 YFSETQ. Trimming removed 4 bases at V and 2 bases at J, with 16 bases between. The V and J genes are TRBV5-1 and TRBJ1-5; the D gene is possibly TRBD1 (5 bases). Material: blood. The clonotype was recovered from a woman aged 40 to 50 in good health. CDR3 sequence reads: CASSEGLGPGNQPQHF. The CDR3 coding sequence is TGCGCCAGCAGCGAGGGGTTAGGTCCCGGCAATCAGCCCCAGCATTTT.